Listed below are T cell receptor beta chains from one sample, sequenced in a study of identical twins. TCRdb analysed the 5' RACE reads with MiXCR anew, one entry per CDR3 protein. The table lists 250,000 or so distinct CDR3 sequences, about 8% of them singletons. These data were likewise used in another study, on yellow fever vaccine responses in identical twins.

Input material: CD8+ T cells sorted from blood. The receptors here all came from a woman aged 18 to 35 in good health. The CDR3 runs from the conserved cysteine through the conserved F or W. D genes are given only for firm matches. Size values are once, few and many counts, or a class for expanded clones, and some rows have none.

d_call | j_call | v_call | clone_size | cdr3_nt | cdr3_aa
. | TRBJ2-1 | TRBV10-3 | few | TGTGCCATCAGAGATGTGGGAGGCTACTACAATGAGCAGTTCTTC | CAIRDVGGYYNEQFF
. | TRBJ2-7 | TRBV12-3/TRBV12-4 | few | TGTGCCAGCACCCTCGGACAGAATCACTACGAGCAGTACTTC | CASTLGQNHYEQYF
. | TRBJ2-3 | TRBV14 | . | TGTGCCAGCAGCCAAGATCAGGCAGATACGCAGTATTTT | CASSQDQADTQYF
. | TRBJ2-5 | TRBV20-1 | many | TGCAGTGCTAGTGATGGAAGTCCTAAGGAGACCCAGTACTTC | CSASDGSPKETQYF
TRBD2 | TRBJ2-5 | TRBV7-8 | many | TGTGCCAGCAGCGGAACTGGCGGGAGGGCCTCGGAGACCCAGTACTTC | CASSGTGGRASETQYF
. | TRBJ2-1 | TRBV15 | . | TGTGCCACCAGCAGAGAGGGGGGGGCTTTCTCCTACAATGAGCAGTTCTTC | CATSREGGAFSYNEQFF
. | TRBJ2-7 | TRBV6-2/TRBV6-3 | many | TGTGCCAGCAGCTCCGGGGACGAAGCCTACGAGCAGTACTTC | CASSSGDEAYEQYF
. | TRBJ1-1 | TRBV30 | . | TGTGCCTGGCGCCTCAAAGGCGGAGGGACTGAAGCTTTCTTT | CAWRLKGGGTEAFF
. | TRBJ2-7 | TRBV5-1 | few | TGCGCCAGCAGCCCGGTGGGGAAGAGCTCCTACGAGCAGTACTTC | CASSPVGKSSYEQYF
. | TRBJ2-7 | TRBV14 | few | TGTGCCAGCAGCTATAGCACCTACGAGCAGTACTTC | CASSYSTYEQYF
. | TRBJ2-7 | TRBV6-2/TRBV6-3 | . | TGTGCCAGCAGGGATGGATACGAGCAGTACTTC | CASRDGYEQYF
. | TRBJ2-2 | TRBV27 | few | TGTGCCAGCAGTTTAGTGGGTCACACCGGGGAGCTGTTTTTT | CASSLVGHTGELFF
. | TRBJ2-5 | TRBV20-1 | . | TGCAGTGCTAGAGCGTTAGGGGACCTCAAAGAGACCCAGTACTTC | CSARALGDLKETQYF
. | TRBJ2-7 | TRBV21-1 | few | TGTGCCAGCAGCACCCCCTCCGGGACTAGCGGGAGTGTGGACGAGCAGTACTTC | CASSTPSGTSGSVDEQYF
TRBD2 | TRBJ2-3 | TRBV20-1 | few | TGCAGTGCTAGAGGGTGGGCTAGCGGGGGAGTCACAGATACGCAGTATTTT | CSARGWASGGVTDTQYF
. | TRBJ1-6 | TRBV14 | many | TGTGCCAGCAGCCAAGACCGGACGAGATCACCCCTCCACTTT | CASSQDRTRSPLHF
TRBD2 | TRBJ2-1 | TRBV3-1 | . | TGTGCCAGCAGCCAAGATCCGGCGGGAGGGCAACAGTTCTTC | CASSQDPAGGQQFF
TRBD2 | TRBJ2-1 | TRBV7-2 | . | TGTGCCAGCAGCTTATCCTCGGGGGGTTTAGATGAGCAGTTCTTC | CASSLSSGGLDEQFF
. | TRBJ2-1 | TRBV7-9 | many | TGTGCCAGCAGCTCCCCAAGCTCCTACAATGAGCAGTTCTTC | CASSSPSSYNEQFF
. | TRBJ1-1 | TRBV29-1 | few | TGCAGCGTTGCCGGGGCAGGCACTGAAGCTTTCTTT | CSVAGAGTEAFF
TRBD2 | TRBJ2-7 | TRBV12-3/TRBV12-4 | many | TGTGCCAGCAGTTTCGGGACTAGTGCCGAGCAGTACTTC | CASSFGTSAEQYF
TRBD1 | TRBJ2-7 | TRBV5-1 | many | TGCGCCAGCAGCTTTCGGGACAGGGTGGTCGACGAGCAGTACTTC | CASSFRDRVVDEQYF
. | TRBJ1-1 | TRBV5-1 | few | TGCGCCAGCAGCTTGGCTTTTTACGGGAACACTGAAGCTTTCTTT | CASSLAFYGNTEAFF
. | TRBJ1-5 | TRBV7-2 | . | TGTGCCAGCAGCTTATCGGGGGGGGATCAGCCCCAGCATTTT | CASSLSGGDQPQHF
TRBD2 | TRBJ2-3 | TRBV12-3/TRBV12-4 | few | TGTGCCAGCTTAGCGGGAGTGGGAGATACGCAGTATTTT | CASLAGVGDTQYF
TRBD2 | TRBJ2-1 | TRBV4-3 | many | TGCGCCAGCAGCCAAGAACTAGCGGGCTCCTACAATGAGCAGTTCTTC | CASSQELAGSYNEQFF
. | TRBJ1-2 | TRBV7-2 | many | TGTGCCAGCAGCTTAGAGGCTGGGAACTATGGCTACACCTTC | CASSLEAGNYGYTF
. | TRBJ2-2 | TRBV5-1 | . | TGCGCCAGCAGCTCGGGGCCTTTTACCGGGGAGCTGTTTTTT | CASSSGPFTGELFF
. | TRBJ2-1 | TRBV28 | many | TGTGCCAGCAGTTTGGACAGTAGCTCCTACAATGAGCAGTTCTTC | CASSLDSSSYNEQFF
. | TRBJ2-1 | TRBV21-1 | . | TGTGCCAGCAGCAAAGGCCCCTGCGGGGGGAAGGGTGAGCAGTTCTTC | CASSKGPCGGKGEQFF
TRBD1 | TRBJ1-2 | TRBV11-3 | . | TGTGCCAGCAGCCTACGACAGGGAATTAACTATGGCTACACCTTC | CASSLRQGINYGYTF
. | TRBJ2-5 | TRBV15 | many | TGTGCCACCAGCAGGTTGCTGGGGGGTGAGACCCAGTACTTC | CATSRLLGGETQYF
. | TRBJ2-7 | TRBV12-3/TRBV12-4 | many | TGTGCCAGCAGTGTCAGCGGAGAGAGCTACGAGCAGTACTTC | CASSVSGESYEQYF
. | TRBJ2-7 | TRBV9 | once | TGTGCCAGCAGCGTTTCATCACTTGGGAGCTCCTACGAGCAGTACTTC | CASSVSSLGSSYEQYF
TRBD2 | TRBJ2-1 | TRBV7-2 | few | TGTGCCAGCAGCTTAGTCGGCGGGGGGGGAGACAATGAGCAGTTCTTC | CASSLVGGGGDNEQFF
. | TRBJ2-1 | TRBV2 | . | TGTGCCAGCTCGCTAGCGAACTACAATGAGCAGTTCTTC | CASSLANYNEQFF
TRBD1 | TRBJ2-2 | TRBV4-2 | . | TGTGCCAGCAGAGACAGGGGGGGAACCGGGGAGCTGTTTTTT | CASRDRGGTGELFF
TRBD1 | TRBJ2-2 | TRBV24-1 | . | TGTGCCACCAGCGATCACAGGGGGTTAACCGGGGAGCTGTTTTTT | CATSDHRGLTGELFF
. | TRBJ2-7 | TRBV7-2 | few | TGTGCCAGCAGCTCCTGGGGAGCCTACGAGCAGTACTTC | CASSSWGAYEQYF
. | TRBJ2-2 | TRBV3-1 | few | TGTGCCAGCACCTCCGGCCTTCTTAACGGGGAGCTGTTTTTT | CASTSGLLNGELFF
. | TRBJ2-2 | TRBV7-8 | few | TGTGCCAGCAGCTTAGTTGTGGGGGACACCGGGGAGCTGTTTTTT | CASSLVVGDTGELFF
TRBD2 | TRBJ2-5 | TRBV7-3 | . | TGTGCCAGCAGCTCAGGACTAGCGGGGGACCAAGAGACCCAGTACTTC | CASSSGLAGDQETQYF
TRBD1 | TRBJ2-4 | TRBV29-1 | many | TGCAGCGTTGAAGAGGGGACAGGAGATTTAGCCAAAAACATTCAGTACTTC | CSVEEGTGDLAKNIQYF
. | TRBJ1-4 | TRBV6-2/TRBV6-3 | many | TGTGCCAGCAGTCTCCGAGACAACGAAAAACTGTTTTTT | CASSLRDNEKLFF
. | TRBJ2-7 | TRBV6-6 | few | TGTGCCAGCAGTTACTCGAAGTCCTACGAGCAGTACTTC | CASSYSKSYEQYF
TRBD2 | TRBJ2-1 | TRBV14 | few | TGTGCCAGCAGCCAAGGGGGACTAGCGTTTTACAATGAGCAGTTCTTC | CASSQGGLAFYNEQFF
TRBD1 | TRBJ2-1 | TRBV19 | few | TGTGCCACCTGGGACAGGGCCAATGAGCAGTTCTTC | CATWDRANEQFF
. | TRBJ2-1 | TRBV27 | many | TGTGCCAGCAGTTTAGACTTACACAATGAGCAGTTCTTC | CASSLDLHNEQFF
TRBD2 | TRBJ2-1 | TRBV29-1 | many | TGCAGCGTGACGGGACTAGTTATTCACAATGAGCAGTTCTTC | CSVTGLVIHNEQFF
. | TRBJ2-7 | TRBV5-1 | . | TGCGCCAGCAGCTTCGAGACAGAACTCTCCTACGAGCACTACTTC | CASSFETELSYEHYF
. | TRBJ1-5 | TRBV12-3/TRBV12-4 | few | TGTGCCAGCAGTTTAAAGAATCAGCCCCAGCATTTT | CASSLKNQPQHF
. | TRBJ2-7 | TRBV20-1 | few | TGCAGTGTTTGGTTGACGGTAGGCACACCGGGACTCGCCTACGAGCAGTACTTC | CSVWLTVGTPGLAYEQYF
TRBD1 | TRBJ1-1 | TRBV6-5 | few | TGTGCCAGCAGTTACCCCCGACAGGGAAAAGGGCCGATCACTGAAGCTTTCTTT | CASSYPRQGKGPITEAFF
. | TRBJ2-7 | TRBV5-1 | few | TGCGCCAGCAGCTTGGATTTACAGAGGGGATTCTACGAGCAGTACTTC | CASSLDLQRGFYEQYF
TRBD2 | TRBJ2-3 | TRBV5-1 | few | TGCGCCAGCAGCTCCCGGCGCGGGGGAAGCACAGATACGCAGTATTTT | CASSSRRGGSTDTQYF
TRBD1 | TRBJ2-2 | TRBV2 | . | TGTGCCAGCAGAGGGCGTTCGCGACAGGGGGCTCCCGAGGGAGGGGCCGGGGAGCTGTTTTTT | CASRGRSRQGAPEGGAGELFF
TRBD1 | TRBJ2-7 | TRBV6-5 | few | TGTGCCAGCAGTTACGATGGACAGGGCTACGAGCAGTACTTC | CASSYDGQGYEQYF
. | TRBJ2-7 | TRBV11-2 | . | TGTGCCAGCAGCTCCTTAGCCTACGAGCAGTACTTC | CASSSLAYEQYF
. | TRBJ2-2 | TRBV27 | many | TGTGCCAGCAGTCCCCAAATGAACACCGGGGAGCTGTTTTTT | CASSPQMNTGELFF